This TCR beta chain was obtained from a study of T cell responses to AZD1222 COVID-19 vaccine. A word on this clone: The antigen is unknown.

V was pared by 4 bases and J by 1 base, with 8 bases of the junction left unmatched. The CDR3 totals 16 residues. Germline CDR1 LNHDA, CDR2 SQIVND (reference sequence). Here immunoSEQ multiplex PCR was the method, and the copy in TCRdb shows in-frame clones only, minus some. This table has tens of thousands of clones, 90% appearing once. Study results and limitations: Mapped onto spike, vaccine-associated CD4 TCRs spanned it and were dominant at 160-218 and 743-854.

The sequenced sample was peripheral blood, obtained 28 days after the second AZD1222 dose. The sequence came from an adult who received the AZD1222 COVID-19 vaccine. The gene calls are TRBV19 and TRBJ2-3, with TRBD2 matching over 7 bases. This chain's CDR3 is CASSTFRSGGTDTQYF. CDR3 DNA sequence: TGTGCCAGTAGTACCTTCCGAAGCGGGGGCACAGATACGCAGTATTTT.